This T cell receptor beta chain was documented in a study of cytomegalovirus exposure and HLA in healthy donors. Samples came from healthy bone marrow donors. V was cut by 0 bases and J by 2 bases, with 10 bases left in between. This CDR3 region has 15 residues. Germline V gene lookup returns CDR1 LNHNV and CDR2 YYDKDF (reference sequence). Primers included in the PCR were 60 Vbeta and 13 Jbeta primers. Data came from immunoSEQ multiplex PCR; TCRdb stores just in-frame clones and leaves some out. Among some 180,000 clones listed, more than 60% were seen once. The gene calls are TRBV15 and TRBJ1-2; TRBD1 is a possible D gene (5 bases). This sequence originates from a man between 18 and 35 years old in good health and CMV-seronegative. Sequenced: PBMCs. CDR3 DNA: TGTGCCACCAGCAGAGACAGGGAATGGAACTATGGCTACACCTTC. Residues: CATSRDREWNYGYTF.